The entry below gives a single T cell receptor beta chain sequence along with its context. The data stem from a study of T cell responses to AZD1222 COVID-19 vaccine. The V end was cut by 3 bases, the J end by 5 bases, with 13 bases between. The CDR3 sequence is 14 residues long. Germline V lookup: CDR1 PRHDT, CDR2 FYEKMQ (reference sequence). Data came from immunoSEQ multiplex PCR; TCRdb stores just in-frame clones and leaves some out. The sample has 150,000 to 200,000 clones; roughly nine tenths are singletons. The rearrangement links TRBV13 to TRBJ1-1; tentatively, D is TRBD1 (5 bases). The specimen was peripheral blood, collected on day 0 of AZD1222 vaccination. The TCR sequence derives from an adult in good health. CDR3 amino acids: CASSFGGTGTEAFF. The CDR3 nucleotides are TGTGCCAGCAGCTTTGGAGGGACTGGGACTGAAGCTTTCTTT. Full variable domain (remainder filled in from reference TRBV13 and TRBJ1-1): AAGVIQSPRHLIKEKRETATLKCYPIPRHDTVYWYQQGPGQDPQFLISFYEKMQSDKGSIPDRFSAQQFSDYHSELNMSSLELGDSALYFCASSFGGTGTEAFFGQGTRLTVV.